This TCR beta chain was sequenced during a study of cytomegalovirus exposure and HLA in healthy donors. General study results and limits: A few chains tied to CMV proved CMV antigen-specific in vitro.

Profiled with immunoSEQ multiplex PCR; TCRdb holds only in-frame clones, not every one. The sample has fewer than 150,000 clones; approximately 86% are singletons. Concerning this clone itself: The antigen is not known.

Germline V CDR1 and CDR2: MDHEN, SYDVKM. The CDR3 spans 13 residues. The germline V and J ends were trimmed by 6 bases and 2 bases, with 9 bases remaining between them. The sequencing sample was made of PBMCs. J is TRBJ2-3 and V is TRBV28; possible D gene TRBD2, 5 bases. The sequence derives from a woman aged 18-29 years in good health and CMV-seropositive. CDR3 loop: CASSLRDTDTQYF. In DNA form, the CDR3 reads TGTGCCAGCAGCCTCCGGGACACAGATACGCAGTATTTT.